Listed here are 18 T cell receptor beta chains from one sample, sequenced in a study of Ad26.COV2.S vaccination and SARS-CoV-2 variants. Produced via immunoSEQ multiplex PCR; TCRdb's table is partial and in-frame only. Of about 480,000 clones detected, around 85% appear once; the ten largest clones hold about 13%. The treatment was: some 20 received Ad26.COV2.S at low or high dose, single or two shots; 5 received placebo; per-sample allocation not given. Sampling was performed 63 days after the first vaccine or placebo injection. The sample in question was peripheral blood, obtained in a trial of Ad26.COV2.S vaccine versus placebo. These receptors came from a person between 18 and 65 years old who received the Ad26.COV2.S COVID-19 vaccine or a placebo.

V usage is TRBV7-9 and J usage is TRBJ2-7; 7 nucleotides line up with TRBD2. This CDR3 is built from 13 residues. Trimming took 7 bases from V and 5 from J; bases not matched to a gene: 8. Germline CDR1 reads SEHNR; CDR2 reads FQNEAQ (reference sequence). In nucleotides, the CDR3 is TGTGCCAGCAAACCCGGGGGGTCCAACGAGCAGTACTTC. Translation gives CASKPGGSNEQYF. The whole variable domain, remainder taken from reference TRBV7-9 and TRBJ2-7, is DTGVSQNPRHKITKRGQNVTFRCDPISEHNRLYWYRQTLGQGPEFLTYFQNEAQLEKSRLLSDRFSAERPKGSFSTLEIQRTEQGDSAMYLCASKPGGSNEQYFGPGTRLTVT.

The rearrangement uses TRBV15 and TRBJ2-7; D ambiguous. There are 13 residues in the CDR3. Germline CDR1 LNHNV, CDR2 YYDKDF (reference sequence). Trimming left V 1 base short and J 6 bases short, with 10 bases between. CDR3 protein: CATSRVRGSEQYF. CDR3 nucleotides: TGTGCCACCAGCAGAGTCCGAGGATCCGAGCAGTACTTC. The whole variable domain, remainder taken from reference TRBV15 and TRBJ2-7, is DAMVIQNPRYQVTQFGKPVTLSCSQTLNHNVMYWYQQKSSQAPKLLFHYYDKDFNNEADTPDNFQSRRPNTSFCFLDIRSPGLGDTAMYLCATSRVRGSEQYFGPGTRLTVT.

This chain uses TRBV27 with TRBJ2-7; 10 nucleotides match TRBD1. This CDR3 spans 15 amino acids. After removal of 5 bases from V and 6 bases from J, the junction contained 10 bases not matched to a gene. The germline gives CDR1 MNHEY, CDR2 SMNVEV (reference sequence). The CDR3 is CASSRKGTGDGEQYF. CDR3 coding DNA: TGTGCCAGCAGTCGAAAGGGGACAGGGGATGGCGAGCAGTACTTC.

This chain uses TRBV12-3 or TRBV12-4 with TRBJ2-7; the match to TRBD1 covers 9 bases. This CDR3 contains 13 residues. With V trimmed by 6 bases and J by 3 bases, 3 bases remained unmatched. The CDR3 DNA follows: TGTGCCAGCAGACGACAGGGGGACTACGAGCAGTACTTC. Translated: CASRRQGDYEQYF.

The chain combines TRBV18 with TRBJ1-3; D may be TRBD1 (5 bases). CDR1 and CDR2 from the germline V gene are KGHSH and LQKENI. Trimming stripped 3 bases from V and 2 bases from J, with 11 bases between. The CDR3 contains 15 residues. The CDR3 DNA sequence: TGTGCCAGCTCACCCCTTGGGGGGGCTGGAAACACCATATATTTT. This codes for CASSPLGGAGNTIYF.

V is TRBV10-3 and J is TRBJ2-2; the match to TRBD2 covers 14 bases. With 10 bases clipped from V and 0 bases from J, the junction kept 4 bases outside the gene matches. The CDR3 has 16 residues. Germline lookup yields CDR1 ENHRY and CDR2 SYGVKD. Here the CDR3 reads CASETSGGANTGELFF. CDR3 bases: TGTGCCAGCGAGACTAGCGGGGGGGCGAACACCGGGGAGCTGTTTTTT.

This chain connects TRBV10-3 to TRBJ2-3, with D perhaps matching TRBD1 (6 bases). The CDR3 contains 15 residues. Germline CDR1 reads ENHRY; CDR2 reads SYGVKD. Trimming cost V 4 bases and J 2 bases, with 13 bases left between them. The DNA for the CDR3 is TGTGCCATCAGTGGGGGTCAGGGGACCACAGATACGCAGTATTTT. Encoded protein: CAISGGQGTTDTQYF.

Turning to this clone: Other DNA sequences in this specimen translate into the identical CDR3. The rearrangement links TRBV7-9 to TRBJ2-1, with a tentative D call TRBD2 (5 bases). The V end was cut by 5 bases, the J end by 1 base, with 12 bases between. Germline V gene lookup returns CDR1 SEHNR and CDR2 FQNEAQ (reference sequence). The CDR3 consists of 15 residues. CDR3 sequence: CASSPRGGSYNEQFF. DNA of the CDR3: TGTGCCAGCAGCCCGAGAGGCGGGTCCTACAATGAGCAGTTCTTC.

V and J are TRBV30 and TRBJ1-1, with D possibly TRBD1 on 5 matching bases. The CDR3 contains 12 residues. V was pared by 7 bases and J by 0 bases, with 9 bases between. The V gene's germline CDR1 is GTSNPN and CDR2 SVGIG (reference sequence). For the CDR3, the DNA is TGTGCCTTGGGACGTCTGAACACTGAAGCTTTCTTT. It translates to CALGRLNTEAFF.

This chain joins TRBV4-2 and TRBJ2-5, with 11 bases matching TRBD1. V was clipped by 1 base and J by 2 bases; unmatched bases: 6. CDR3 length: 17 residues. CDR1 and CDR2 from the germline V gene are LGHNA and YNFKEQ. Here the CDR3 DNA reads TGTGCCAGCAGCCAAGGGGTTCGGGACAGGGGGCAAGAGACCCAGTACTTC. Translation: CASSQGVRDRGQETQYF.

This sequence joins TRBV20-1 and TRBJ2-5, with D possibly called TRBD1 or TRBD2 (6 bases each). Germline V gives CDR1 DFQATT, CDR2 SNEGSKA (reference sequence). This CDR3 has 11 amino acids. The V gene lost 6 bases and the J gene lost 6 bases, with 11 bases spanning the gap. CDR3 region: CSAKGGQTQYF. CDR3 bases: TGCAGTGCCAAAGGGGGGCAGACCCAGTACTTC.

The J gene is TRBJ1-3, the V gene TRBV5-1; a weak D match, TRBD1 (5 bases). The V gene's germline CDR1 is SGHRS and CDR2 YFSETQ. The CDR3 runs to 15 residues. The V gene lost 4 bases and the J gene lost 0 bases, with 11 bases spanning the gap. CDR3 DNA: TGCGCCAGCAGCCCGCAGGGTCCCTCTGGAAACACCATATATTTT. Residues: CASSPQGPSGNTIYF. Filled out from reference TRBV5-1 and TRBJ1-3, the complete variable domain reads KAGVTQTPRYLIKTRGQQVTLSCSPISGHRSVSWYQQTPGQGLQFLFEYFSETQRNKGNFPGRFSGRQFSNSRSEMNVSTLELGDSALYLCASSPQGPSGNTIYFGEGSWLTVV.

This sequence joins TRBV19 and TRBJ2-3; D gene ambiguous. This CDR3 has 16 amino acids. Trimming shortened V by 5 bases and J by 0 bases, and 15 bases separated the two germline ends. Germline V gene sequence: CDR1 LNHDA, CDR2 SQIVND (reference sequence). In DNA form, the CDR3 reads TGTGCCAGTAGTCCCCTGGTAGGCGCTAGCACAGATACGCAGTATTTT. As protein: CASSPLVGASTDTQYF.

This chain uses TRBV7-8 with TRBJ2-2, with TRBD2 matching 7 bases. Germline V lookup: CDR1 SGHVS, CDR2 FQNEAQ. With V trimmed by 5 bases and J by 3 bases, 9 bases remained unmatched. This CDR3 is 16 amino acids long. The CDR3 sequence is CASSRTRYGYTGELFF. The CDR3 nucleotides are TGTGCCAGCAGCCGGACTAGGTACGGGTACACCGGGGAGCTGTTTTTT.

The chain carries TRBV19 and TRBJ1-5; TRBD1 matches 7 bases. Per germline, CDR1 LNHDA and CDR2 SQIVND (reference sequence). J was trimmed by 4 bases and V by 5 bases; bases with no gene match: 8. This CDR3 is built from 15 residues. Here the CDR3 reads CASSSKGTDNQPQHF. The CDR3 nucleotides read TGTGCCAGTAGTTCAAAGGGGACAGATAATCAGCCCCAGCATTTT.

The genes are TRBV11-2 and TRBJ2-7; 7 bases line up with TRBD1. There are 15 residues in the CDR3. The V gene's germline CDR1 is SGHAT and CDR2 FQNNGV. J lost 3 bases, V lost 4 bases, and 9 bases had no gene match. Here the CDR3 DNA reads TGTGCCAGCAGCTCGCAGGGACAGAAACTCTACGAGCAGTACTTC. It translates to CASSSQGQKLYEQYF.

V gene TRBV19 combines with J gene TRBJ1-2, with D possibly matching TRBD1 (6 bases). Germline-derived CDR1 and CDR2 are LNHDA and SQIVND (reference sequence). V lost 6 bases to trimming and J lost 4 bases, with 24 bases between them. This CDR3 has 17 amino acids. CDR3 region: CASRRGHRDGYFYGYTF. The CDR3 DNA reads TGTGCCAGTAGGAGGGGACACCGGGACGGCTATTTCTATGGCTACACCTTC.

The J gene is TRBJ1-2, the V gene TRBV18, with D possibly being TRBD1 (5 bases). CDR1 and CDR2 (germline): KGHSH, LQKENI. V was pared by 3 bases and J by 5 bases, with 13 bases between. This CDR3 is 14 amino acids long. The CDR3 reads CASSPSGSQYGYTF. DNA of the CDR3: TGTGCCAGCTCACCCTCAGGGAGTCAGTATGGCTACACCTTC.